This passage covers 21 T cell receptor beta chains from one sample sequenced in a study of shared clonotypes between healthy human individuals. Assay: immunoSEQ multiplex PCR; the TCRdb copy retains only in-frame clones and omits some. The profile shows a few million clones, about 92% of them singletons. Material: naive CD4+ T cells from PBMCs. The sample's subset: CD45RA+ positively selected. The receptors shown here come from a man in his late teens or twenties in good health. Some clones in this sample may be carry-over from other donors' samples.

This chain connects TRBV2 to TRBJ1-2; TRBD1 might be the D (6 bases). Germline V gene lookup returns CDR1 SNHLY and CDR2 FYNNEI. Between the trimmed V and J ends, which lost 6 bases and 4 bases, there was a span of 18 bases. The CDR3 spans 15 residues. DNA for the CDR3: TGTGCCAGCAGGGAGACAGGAATCTTCACCTATGGCTACACCTTC. Protein product: CASRETGIFTYGYTF.

V gene TRBV18 combines with J gene TRBJ1-1; 8 nucleotides agree with TRBD1. With 3 bases clipped from V and 0 bases from J, the junction kept 9 bases outside the gene matches. The CDR3 length is 17 residues. Germline CDR1 KGHSH, CDR2 LQKENI. The CDR3 is CASSPPGQVAMNTEAFF. CDR3 in DNA: TGTGCCAGCTCACCGCCGGGACAGGTCGCTATGAACACTGAAGCTTTCTTT.

The chain combines TRBV21-1 with TRBJ1-5; the DNA was not used to check the table's D call, TRBD1. TRBV21-1 is described as a pseudogene. CDR3 length equals 21 residues. Written as DNA, the CDR3 is TGTGCCAGCAGCAAAGCAGGATTGGCAGGGCCTCAAGGTGTGGGCAATCAGCCCCAGCATTTT. It yields the protein CASSKAGLAGPQGVGNQPQHF.

This rearrangement joins TRBV30 to TRBJ1-2, with TRBD1 matching 9 bases. Germline V gene sequence: CDR1 GTSNPN, CDR2 SVGIG (reference sequence). Trimming removed 8 bases from V and 8 bases from J; junction bases left unmatched: 6. The CDR3 totals 11 residues. As DNA, the CDR3 is TGTGCCCAGACAGGGGGTGGAGGCTACACCTTC. As protein: CAQTGGGGYTF.

The rearrangement links TRBV28 to TRBJ2-3; 11 bases are shared with TRBD2. The V gene's germline CDR1 is MDHEN and CDR2 SYDVKM. This CDR3 comprises 16 residues. J gave up 2 bases and V 5 bases, and 6 bases lay outside the gene matches. As DNA, the CDR3 is TGTGCCAGCAGTGCATCGGGACTAGCGGACACAGATACGCAGTATTTT. This codes for CASSASGLADTDTQYF.

The rearrangement uses TRBV29-1 and TRBJ2-7, with D possibly matching TRBD2 (5 bases). Germline CDR1 reads SQVTM; CDR2 reads ANQGSEA. V was trimmed by 6 bases and J by 6 bases, leaving 15 bases between them. The CDR3 has 12 amino acids. The CDR3 DNA reads as TGCAGCGTCCAACCGGGATCGTCCGAGCAGTACTTC. Protein: CSVQPGSSEQYF.

This clone was detected once. The chain is built from TRBV23-1 and TRBJ1-2, with a tentative D call TRBD1 (5 bases). TRBV23-1 is recorded as an ORF, its role being uncertain. This CDR3 is 14 amino acids long. Trimming left V 2 bases short and J 5 bases short, with 12 bases between. For the CDR3, the DNA is TGCGCCAGCAGTCAAAAAGGGGAAGAATATGGCTACACCTTC. Its protein product is CASSQKGEEYGYTF.

Note on this clone: Within the sample, other DNA sequences also encode this same CDR3. V gene TRBV6-5 combines with J gene TRBJ2-1, with unresolved D. CDR1 MNHEY and CDR2 SVGAGI come from the germline V gene. The CDR3 contains 11 residues. The V end was cut by 0 bases, the J end by 9 bases, with 3 bases between. The CDR3 spells CASSYSREQFF. CDR3 DNA sequence: TGTGCCAGCAGTTACTCGCGTGAGCAGTTCTTC.

This chain joins TRBV28 and TRBJ1-2; the match to TRBD1 covers 9 bases. The J segment lost 4 bases and the V segment lost 6 bases, leaving 6 bases of the junction unmatched. Germline CDR1 is MDHEN and CDR2 is SYDVKM. The CDR3 runs 14 residues. The CDR3 sequence: CASRDRGVGYGYTF. CDR3 nucleotide sequence: TGTGCCAGCAGGGACAGGGGCGTAGGCTATGGCTACACCTTC.

This clone has a single count. This chain joins TRBV18 and TRBJ1-1; no firm D call. V lost 0 bases to trimming and J lost 6 bases, with 20 bases between them. The length of the CDR3 is 17 residues. Germline-derived CDR1 and CDR2 are KGHSH and LQKENI. DNA for the CDR3: TGTGCCAGCTCACCACCATTCCGGGCCTCAGTGGTCGCTGAAGCTTTCTTT. It translates to CASSPPFRASVVAEAFF.

V gene TRBV29-1 combines with J gene TRBJ2-5; D gene uncertain. V was shortened by 2 bases and J by 5 bases, with 9 bases between the two germline ends. Germline V CDR1 and CDR2: SQVTM, ANQGSEA. This CDR3 region has 12 residues. CDR3 protein: CSVEPSRETQYF. In DNA form, the CDR3 reads TGCAGCGTTGAACCCAGCCGGGAGACCCAGTACTTC.

CDR3 loop: CASRIQGLETQYF. In nucleotides, the CDR3 is TGTGCCAGTAGAATTCAGGGTTTAGAGACCCAGTACTTC. The rearrangement joins TRBV27 to TRBJ2-5; weak D call: TRBD1 (5 bases). The V and J ends lost 9 bases and 4 bases respectively, with 15 bases between them. The CDR3 has 13 amino acids. Germline assignment: CDR1 MNHEY and CDR2 SMNVEV (reference sequence).

The chain has TRBV6-5 and TRBJ1-2, with D maybe TRBD1 (5 bases). V lost 3 bases to trimming and J lost 6 bases, with 11 bases between them. This CDR3 is 13 amino acids long. Germline CDR1 MNHEY, CDR2 SVGAGI. CDR3 DNA: TGTGCCAGCAGTTATCTGGCAGGGAATGGCTACACCTTC. This translates into CASSYLAGNGYTF.

The CDR3 here is CASSKKDSFRVQPQHF. For the CDR3, the DNA is TGTGCCAGTAGCAAAAAGGACAGCTTCCGTGTCCAGCCCCAGCATTTT. The V call is TRBV19, the J call TRBJ1-5, with D possibly being TRBD1 (6 bases). The CDR3 is made up of 16 amino acids. Germline V lookup: CDR1 LNHDA, CDR2 SQIVND (reference sequence). V was cut by 6 bases and J by 7 bases, with 22 bases left in between.

This chain connects TRBV7-8 to TRBJ1-3, with 7 bases that match TRBD1. The ends lost 5 bases at V and 0 bases at J; junction bases unmatched: 10. The CDR3 extends over 17 amino acids. Germline CDR1 and CDR2: SGHVS and FQNEAQ. The CDR3 protein is CASSPQGQAISGNTIYF. CDR3 coding DNA: TGTGCCAGCAGCCCCCAAGGACAGGCTATCTCTGGAAACACCATATATTTT. Combining the CDR3 with reference TRBV7-8 and TRBJ1-3 gives the whole variable domain GAGVSQSPRYKVAKRGQDVALRCDPISGHVSLFWYQQALGQGPEFLTYFQNEAQLDKSGLPSDRFFAERPEGSVSTLKIQRTQQEDSAVYLCASSPQGQAISGNTIYFGEGSWLTVV.

This clone was detected once. At the DNA level, this CDR3 is encoded by other sequences in the same sample as well. The V call is TRBV5-1, the J call TRBJ2-3, with no clear D. Germline assignment: CDR1 SGHRS and CDR2 YFSETQ. Between the trimmed V and J ends, which lost 1 base and 1 base, there was a span of 7 bases. This CDR3 has 14 amino acids. The CDR3 spells CASSLPGGTDTQYF. CDR3 sequence (DNA): TGCGCCAGCAGCTTGCCTGGGGGCACAGATACGCAGTATTTT.

The chain carries TRBV5-1 and TRBJ1-1; D possibly corresponds to TRBD1 (6 bases). V was trimmed by 5 bases and J by 6 bases, leaving 20 bases between them. This CDR3 comprises 15 residues. CDR1 and CDR2 from the germline V gene are SGHRS and YFSETQ. The CDR3 sequence is CASSFITGFGSEAFF. The CDR3 coding sequence is TGCGCCAGCAGTTTCATCACAGGGTTCGGGTCTGAAGCTTTCTTT.

The chain joins TRBV19 to TRBJ2-7; D is unclear. The germline V gene has CDR1 LNHDA and CDR2 SQIVND (reference sequence). There are 11 residues in the CDR3. Trimming removed 9 bases at V and 2 bases at J, with 8 bases between. The CDR3 DNA reads as TGTGCCAGCACCGACACCTACGAGCAGTACTTC. As protein: CASTDTYEQYF.

As concerns this clone: In the same sample, other DNA sequences code for this CDR3. This sequence joins TRBV9 and TRBJ2-7, with 9 bases lining up with TRBD1. With 3 bases clipped from V and 4 bases from J, the junction kept 8 bases outside the gene matches. The germline V gene encodes CDR1 SGDLS and CDR2 YYNGEE. CDR3 length: 15 amino acids. For the CDR3, the DNA is TGTGCCAGCAGCGGGGGACGGGACAGGGCGTACGAGCAGTACTTC. This gives the protein CASSGGRDRAYEQYF. Full variable domain (remainder filled in from reference TRBV9 and TRBJ2-7): DSGVTQTPKHLITATGQRVTLRCSPRSGDLSVYWYQQSLDQGLQFLIQYYNGEERAKGNILERFSAQQFPDLHSELNLSSLELGDSALYFCASSGGRDRAYEQYFGPGTRLTVT.

The chain recombines TRBV5-1 with TRBJ1-2, with TRBD1 as a possible D gene (5 bases). V lost 4 bases and J lost 4, with 17 bases in between. The CDR3 extends over 15 amino acids. From germline, CDR1 is SGHRS and CDR2 YFSETQ. DNA for the CDR3: TGCGCCAGCAGCCCACCGGGACGGAACCTCTATGGCTACACCTTC. This sequence encodes CASSPPGRNLYGYTF.

This chain uses TRBV15 with TRBJ1-1; D not certain. Trimming shortened V by 1 base and J by 1 base, and 7 bases separated the two germline ends. Looked up from germline, CDR1 is LNHNV and CDR2 is YYDKDF (reference sequence). The CDR3 covers 14 residues. The CDR3 sequence: CATSRVRQNTEAFF. CDR3 DNA sequence: TGTGCCACCAGCAGAGTCCGGCAGAACACTGAAGCTTTCTTT.